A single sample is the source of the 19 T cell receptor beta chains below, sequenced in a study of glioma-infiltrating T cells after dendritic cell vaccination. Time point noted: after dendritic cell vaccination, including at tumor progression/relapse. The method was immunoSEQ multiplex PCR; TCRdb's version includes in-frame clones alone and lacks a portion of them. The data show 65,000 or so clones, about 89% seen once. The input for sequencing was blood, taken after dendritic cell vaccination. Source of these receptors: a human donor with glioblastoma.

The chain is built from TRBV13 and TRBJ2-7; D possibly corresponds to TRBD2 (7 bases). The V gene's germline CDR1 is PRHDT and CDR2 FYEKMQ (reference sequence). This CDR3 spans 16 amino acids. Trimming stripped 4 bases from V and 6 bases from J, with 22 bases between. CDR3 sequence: CASSSQGGVLPREQYF. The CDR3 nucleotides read TGTGCCAGCAGCTCCCAAGGGGGGGTCCTCCCTCGCGAGCAGTACTTC.

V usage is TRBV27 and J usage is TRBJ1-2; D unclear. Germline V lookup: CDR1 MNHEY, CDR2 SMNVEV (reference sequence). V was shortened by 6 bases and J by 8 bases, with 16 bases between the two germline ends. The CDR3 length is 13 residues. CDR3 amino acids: CASSLAPSRGYTF. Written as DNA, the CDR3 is TGTGCCAGCAGCCTAGCCCCATCGAGAGGCTACACCTTC.

This CDR3 reads CASSRTGTADGYTF. In DNA form, the CDR3 reads TGTGCCAGTAGTAGGACCGGGACAGCCGATGGCTACACCTTC. The V and J genes are TRBV19 and TRBJ1-2; TRBD1 matches 7 bases. V lost 4 bases to trimming and J lost 6 bases; unmatched junction nucleotides: 8. The CDR3 runs to 14 residues. Germline assignment: CDR1 LNHDA and CDR2 SQIVND (reference sequence).

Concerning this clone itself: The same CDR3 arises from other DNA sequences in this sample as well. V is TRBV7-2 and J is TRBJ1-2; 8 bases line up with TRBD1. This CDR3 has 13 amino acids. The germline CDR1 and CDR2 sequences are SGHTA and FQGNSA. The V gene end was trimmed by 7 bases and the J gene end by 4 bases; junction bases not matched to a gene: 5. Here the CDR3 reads CASTSTGGYGYTF. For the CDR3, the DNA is TGTGCCAGCACCTCTACAGGGGGCTATGGCTACACCTTC.

The CDR3 sequence: CASSTGTSGADTQYF. In DNA, the CDR3 is TGTGCCAGCAGCACCGGGACTAGCGGGGCAGATACGCAGTATTTT. The V call is TRBV5-6, the J call TRBJ2-3; TRBD2 matches 13 bases. J gave up 4 bases and V 4 bases, and 3 bases lay outside the gene matches. The CDR3 runs 15 residues. Germline V lookup: CDR1 SGHDT, CDR2 YYEEEE.

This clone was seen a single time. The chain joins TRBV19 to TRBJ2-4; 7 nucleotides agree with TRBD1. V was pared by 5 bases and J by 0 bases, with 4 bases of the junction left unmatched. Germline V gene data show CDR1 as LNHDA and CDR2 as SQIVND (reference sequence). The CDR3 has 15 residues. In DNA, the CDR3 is TGTGCCAGTAGTGAGGGGGCACGAGCCAAAAACATTCAGTACTTC. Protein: CASSEGARAKNIQYF.

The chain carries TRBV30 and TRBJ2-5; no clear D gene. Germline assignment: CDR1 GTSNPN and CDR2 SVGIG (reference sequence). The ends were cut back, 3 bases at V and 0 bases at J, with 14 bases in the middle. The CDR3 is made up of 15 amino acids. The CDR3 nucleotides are TGTGCCTGGAGGATACAGCTAACGTACCAAGAGACCCAGTACTTC. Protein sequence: CAWRIQLTYQETQYF.

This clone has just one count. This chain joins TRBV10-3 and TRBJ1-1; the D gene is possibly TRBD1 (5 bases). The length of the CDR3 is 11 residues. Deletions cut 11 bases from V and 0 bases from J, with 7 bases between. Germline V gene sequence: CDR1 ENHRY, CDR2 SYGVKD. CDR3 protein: CAAGMNTEAFF. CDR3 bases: TGTGCCGCAGGGATGAACACTGAAGCTTTCTTT.

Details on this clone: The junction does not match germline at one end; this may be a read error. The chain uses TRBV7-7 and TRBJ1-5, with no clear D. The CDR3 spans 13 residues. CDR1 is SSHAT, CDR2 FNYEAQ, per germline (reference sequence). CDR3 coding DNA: TGTGCTAGCAGCTTAGGAGACAATCAGCCCCAGCATTTT. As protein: CASSLGDNQPQHF.

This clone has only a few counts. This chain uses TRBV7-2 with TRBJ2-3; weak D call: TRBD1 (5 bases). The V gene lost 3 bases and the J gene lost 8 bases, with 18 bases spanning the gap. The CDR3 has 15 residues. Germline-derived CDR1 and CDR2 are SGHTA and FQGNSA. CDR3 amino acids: CASSFVGPPQGTQYF. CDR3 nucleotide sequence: TGTGCCAGCAGCTTCGTTGGGCCCCCTCAGGGTACGCAGTATTTT.

CDR3 DNA sequence: TGTGCCAGCAGCCACACTAGCAACCAAGAGACCCAGTACTTC. It codes for CASSHTSNQETQYF. The chain carries TRBV7-9 and TRBJ2-5, with D maybe TRBD2 (6 bases). Trimming took off 5 bases at V and 0 bases at J, with 10 bases between the two ends. This CDR3 region has 14 residues. CDR1 is SEHNR and CDR2 is FQNEAQ in the germline V gene (reference sequence).

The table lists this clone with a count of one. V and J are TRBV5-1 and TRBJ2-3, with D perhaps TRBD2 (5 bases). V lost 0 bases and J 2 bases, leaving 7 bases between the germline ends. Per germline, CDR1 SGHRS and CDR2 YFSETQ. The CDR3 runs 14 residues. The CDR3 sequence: CASSLGTYTDTQYF. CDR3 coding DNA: TGCGCCAGCAGCTTGGGGACTTACACAGATACGCAGTATTTT.

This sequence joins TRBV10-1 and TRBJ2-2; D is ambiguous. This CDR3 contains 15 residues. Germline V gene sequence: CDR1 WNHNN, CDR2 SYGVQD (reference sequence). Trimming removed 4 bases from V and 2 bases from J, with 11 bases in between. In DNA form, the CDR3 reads TGCGCCAGCAGTGGATTTTTAGAAAACACCGGGGAGCTGTTTTTT. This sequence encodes CASSGFLENTGELFF.

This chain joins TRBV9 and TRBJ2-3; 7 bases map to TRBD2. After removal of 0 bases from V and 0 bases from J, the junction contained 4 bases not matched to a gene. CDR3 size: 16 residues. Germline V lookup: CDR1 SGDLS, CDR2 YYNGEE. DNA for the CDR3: TGTGCCAGCAGCGTAGTAAGCGGGGCTAGCACAGATACGCAGTATTTT. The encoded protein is CASSVVSGASTDTQYF.

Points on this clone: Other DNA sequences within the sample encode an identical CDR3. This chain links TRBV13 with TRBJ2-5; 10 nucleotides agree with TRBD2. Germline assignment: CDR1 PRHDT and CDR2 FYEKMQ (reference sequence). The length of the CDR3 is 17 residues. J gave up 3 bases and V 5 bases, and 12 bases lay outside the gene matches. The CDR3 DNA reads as TGTGCCAGCAGCCCTGGACTAGCGGCCCACGAAGAAGAGACCCAGTACTTC. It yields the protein CASSPGLAAHEEETQYF.

CDR3 bases: TGTGCCAGCAGCTTATCCCCTGTGCTGGATGAGGGAGCTTTCTTT. Translating gives CASSLSPVLDEGAFF. V usage is TRBV7-2 and J usage is TRBJ1-1; the D is unclear. Per the germline V gene, CDR1 is SGHTA and CDR2 is FQGNSA. The CDR3 covers 15 residues. Trimming pared 2 bases from V and 10 bases from J, leaving 20 bases between.

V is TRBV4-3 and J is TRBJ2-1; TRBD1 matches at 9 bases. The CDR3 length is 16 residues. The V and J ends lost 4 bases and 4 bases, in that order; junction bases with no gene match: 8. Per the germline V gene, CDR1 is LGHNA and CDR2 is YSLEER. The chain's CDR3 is CASSRGPGQGYNEQFF. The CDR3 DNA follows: TGCGCCAGCAGCCGCGGACCGGGACAGGGATACAATGAGCAGTTCTTC.

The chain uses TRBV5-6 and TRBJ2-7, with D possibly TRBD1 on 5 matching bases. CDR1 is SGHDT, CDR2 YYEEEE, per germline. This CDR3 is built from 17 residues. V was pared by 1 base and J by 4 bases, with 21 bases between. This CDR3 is CASSLWVQAGREYEQYF. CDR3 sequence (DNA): TGTGCCAGCAGCTTGTGGGTGCAGGCAGGGCGCGAATACGAGCAGTACTTC.

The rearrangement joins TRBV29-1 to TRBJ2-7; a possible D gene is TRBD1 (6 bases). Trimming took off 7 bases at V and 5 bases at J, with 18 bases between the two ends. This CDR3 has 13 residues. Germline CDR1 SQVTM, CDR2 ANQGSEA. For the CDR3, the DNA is TGCAGCGGGTATGACAGGCAAGCCGACGAGCAGTACTTC. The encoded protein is CSGYDRQADEQYF.